One and the same sample provided the 5 T cell receptor beta chains below, sequenced in a study of T cell clones after liver transplantation. Profiling relied on immunoSEQ multiplex PCR, and the TCRdb table lists in-frame clones only, not all of them. This sample has about 76,000 clones, with approximately 82% found just once. Specimen: CD4+ T cells from blood, collected at the 22-month timepoint. The receptors were sampled from a human patient who received a liver transplant. The T cells may partly be graft donor cells.

This chain joins TRBV12-5 and TRBJ1-5; 9 bases agree with TRBD1. J gave up 3 bases and V 5 bases, and 8 bases lay outside the gene matches. The CDR3 runs to 16 residues. Germline CDR1 is LGHNT and CDR2 is FRNRAP. Written as DNA, the CDR3 is TGTGCTAGTGGTCCCTCGGGACAGGGCCACAATCAGCCCCAGCATTTT. Its protein is CASGPSGQGHNQPQHF.

In its sample, this clone was seen a few times. V usage is TRBV4-2 and J usage is TRBJ2-7, with 11 bases lining up with TRBD1. This CDR3 spans 14 amino acids. CDR1 and CDR2 from the germline V gene are LGHNA and YNFKEQ. The ends lost 7 bases at V and 3 bases at J; junction bases unmatched: 5. The CDR3: CASTKGQGGYEQYF. CDR3 nucleotides: TGTGCCAGCACCAAGGGACAGGGGGGCTACGAGCAGTACTTC.

This clone showed up just once. The V call is TRBV6-1, the J call TRBJ2-3; D ambiguous. This CDR3 is built from 13 residues. Germline lookup yields CDR1 MNHNS and CDR2 SASEGT. V lost 6 bases, J lost 4 bases, and 11 bases lay in between. The CDR3 region is CASSTYLSDTQYF. The CDR3, as DNA: TGTGCCAGCAGCACCTACCTCTCAGATACGCAGTATTTT.

This chain links TRBV5-4 with TRBJ2-3, with D perhaps matching TRBD2 (5 bases). CDR1 is SGHNT, CDR2 YYREEE, per germline (reference sequence). CDR3 size: 13 residues. V lost 6 bases and J lost 2, with 10 bases in between. CDR3 sequence reads: CASNPGNTDTQYF. CDR3 nucleotide sequence: TGTGCCAGCAATCCGGGGAACACAGATACGCAGTATTTT.

A single count supports this clone. The chain recombines TRBV7-3 with TRBJ1-2; 9 nucleotides agree with TRBD1. The CDR3 consists of 15 residues. The germline V gene encodes CDR1 SGHTA and CDR2 FQGTGA. Germline trimming cut 0 bases from V and 7 bases from J; bases unmatched to any gene: 6. The CDR3 loop reads CASSLTGGQGVGYTF. The CDR3 DNA reads TGTGCCAGCAGCTTAACCGGGGGACAGGGAGTTGGCTACACCTTC.